Here is one T cell receptor (beta chain) with its context. This specimen belongs to a study of blood T cell repertoires in COVID-19. About the study: The study drew acute and convalescent COVID-19 samples from the United States, Italy and Spain. The analysed material was cDNA or gDNA that came from T cells, B-cell-depleted T cells, or PBMCs.

Enrolled during active infection, Seattle patients were then followed longitudinally. With 7 bases clipped from V and 8 bases from J, the junction kept 8 bases outside the gene matches. There are 14 residues in the CDR3. As originally analysed: It was from reference gene primer amplification that nucleated cell counts were estimated. Clones were read by immunoSEQ multiplex PCR, and TCRdb kept only the in-frame ones, dropping some. That table supplies the V and J calls and clone size; D and trimming were determined from the DNA. The table records roughly 340,000 clones, 80% to 90% of them present only once.

Sequencing was carried out using peripheral blood. This rearrangement joins TRBV6-7 to TRBJ1-4; 9 bases line up with TRBD1. TRBV6-7 is filed as an ORF, its function uncertain. The clonotype comes from a woman aged 45-65 years with COVID-19, enrolled during active disease. The CDR3 DNA sequence: TGTGCCAGCAATAGAACAGGGGGCTGGGAAAAACTGTTTTTT. Its translation: CASNRTGGWEKLFF.